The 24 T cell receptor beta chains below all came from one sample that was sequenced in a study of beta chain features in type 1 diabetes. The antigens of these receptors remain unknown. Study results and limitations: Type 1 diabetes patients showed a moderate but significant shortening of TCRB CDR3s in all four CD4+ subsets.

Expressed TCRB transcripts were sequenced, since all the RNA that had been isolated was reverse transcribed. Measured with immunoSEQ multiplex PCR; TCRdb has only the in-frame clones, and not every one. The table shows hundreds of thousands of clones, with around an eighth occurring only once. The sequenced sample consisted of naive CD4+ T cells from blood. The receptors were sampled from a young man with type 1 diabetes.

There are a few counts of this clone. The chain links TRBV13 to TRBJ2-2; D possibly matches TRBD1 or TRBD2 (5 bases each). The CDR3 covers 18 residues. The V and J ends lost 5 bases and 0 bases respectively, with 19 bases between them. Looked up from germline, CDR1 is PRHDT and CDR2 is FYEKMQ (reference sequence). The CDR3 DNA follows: TGTGCCAGCAGCATTTCGGGACGTATCCTCGCGAACACCGGGGAGCTGTTTTTT. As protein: CASSISGRILANTGELFF.

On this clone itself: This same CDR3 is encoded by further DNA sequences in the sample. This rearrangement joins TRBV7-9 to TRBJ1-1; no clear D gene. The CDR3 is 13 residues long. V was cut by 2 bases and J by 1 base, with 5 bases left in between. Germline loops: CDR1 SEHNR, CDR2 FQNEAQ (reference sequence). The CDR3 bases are TGTGCCAGCAGCTTACAGCCGAACACTGAAGCTTTCTTT. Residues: CASSLQPNTEAFF.

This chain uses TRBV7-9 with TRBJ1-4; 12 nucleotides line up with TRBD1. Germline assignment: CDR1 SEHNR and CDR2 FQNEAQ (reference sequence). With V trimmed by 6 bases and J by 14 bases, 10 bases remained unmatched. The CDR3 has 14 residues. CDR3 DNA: TGTGCCAGCAGAATGGGACAGGGGGCGCAGGATCTGTTTTTT. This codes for CASRMGQGAQDLFF.

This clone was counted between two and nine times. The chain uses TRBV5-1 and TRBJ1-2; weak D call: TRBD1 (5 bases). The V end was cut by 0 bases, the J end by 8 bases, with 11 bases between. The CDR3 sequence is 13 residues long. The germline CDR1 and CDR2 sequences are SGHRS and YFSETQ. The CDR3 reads CASSLEQGYGYTF. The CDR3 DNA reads TGCGCCAGCAGCTTGGAGCAGGGATACGGCTACACCTTC.

CDR3: CASSRQGNGELFF. The CDR3 DNA reads as TGTGCCAGCAGTCGACAGGGGAACGGGGAGCTGTTTTTT. The chain links TRBV7-2 to TRBJ2-2; 8 positions match TRBD1. Trimming at V came to 6 bases and at J to 7 bases, leaving 4 bases not matched to a gene. There are 13 residues in the CDR3. CDR1 and CDR2 from the germline V gene are SGHTA and FQGNSA. The whole variable domain, filled in from reference TRBV7-2 and TRBJ2-2, reads GAGVSQSPSNKVTEKGKDVELRCDPISGHTALYWYRQSLGQGLEFLIYFQGNSAPDKSGLPSDRFSAERTGGSVSTLTIQRTQQEDSAVYLCASSRQGNGELFFGEGSRLTVL.

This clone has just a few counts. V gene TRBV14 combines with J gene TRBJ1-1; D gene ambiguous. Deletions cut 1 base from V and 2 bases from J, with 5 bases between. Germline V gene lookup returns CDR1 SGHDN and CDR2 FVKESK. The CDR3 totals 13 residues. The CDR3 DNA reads TGTGCCAGCAGCCAAGGGGGAAACACTGAAGCTTTCTTT. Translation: CASSQGGNTEAFF. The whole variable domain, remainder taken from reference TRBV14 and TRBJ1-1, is EAGVTQFPSHSVIEKGQTVTLRCDPISGHDNLYWYRRVMGKEIKFLLHFVKESKQDESGMPNNRFLAERTGGTYSTLKVQPAELEDSGVYFCASSQGGNTEAFFGQGTRLTVV.

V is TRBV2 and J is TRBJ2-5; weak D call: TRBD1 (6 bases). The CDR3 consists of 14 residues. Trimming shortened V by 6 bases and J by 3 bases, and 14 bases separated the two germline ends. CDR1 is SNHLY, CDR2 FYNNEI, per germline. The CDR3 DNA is TGTGCCAGCAGGGGCCAGACAGGAGAAGAGACCCAGTACTTC. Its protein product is CASRGQTGEETQYF.

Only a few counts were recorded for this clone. CDR3 residues: CASSQVNTEAFF. DNA for the CDR3: TGTGCCAGCAGCCAGGTGAACACTGAAGCTTTCTTT. This chain connects TRBV14 to TRBJ1-1; D gene unclear. Trimming pared 3 bases from V and 0 bases from J, leaving 2 bases between. CDR1 and CDR2 (germline): SGHDN, FVKESK. The CDR3 runs 12 residues. Supplemented by reference TRBV14 and TRBJ1-1, the full variable domain reads EAGVTQFPSHSVIEKGQTVTLRCDPISGHDNLYWYRRVMGKEIKFLLHFVKESKQDESGMPNNRFLAERTGGTYSTLKVQPAELEDSGVYFCASSQVNTEAFFGQGTRLTVV.

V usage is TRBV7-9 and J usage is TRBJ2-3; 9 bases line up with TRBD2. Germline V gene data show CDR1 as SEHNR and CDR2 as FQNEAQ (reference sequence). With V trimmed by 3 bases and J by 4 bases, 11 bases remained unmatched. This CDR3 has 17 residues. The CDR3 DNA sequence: TGTGCCAGCAGCTTGAGCCAGACTAGCGGTGTAGCAGATACGCAGTATTTT. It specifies CASSLSQTSGVADTQYF.

As DNA, the CDR3 is TGTGCCGTAGTCCCGGGACAGGGTAACTACGAGCAGTACTTC. Translated: CAVVPGQGNYEQYF. The rearrangement joins TRBV28 to TRBJ2-7, with 9 bases that match TRBD1. J gave up 3 bases and V 11 bases, and 11 bases lay outside the gene matches. The length of the CDR3 is 14 residues. Looked up from germline, CDR1 is MDHEN and CDR2 is SYDVKM.

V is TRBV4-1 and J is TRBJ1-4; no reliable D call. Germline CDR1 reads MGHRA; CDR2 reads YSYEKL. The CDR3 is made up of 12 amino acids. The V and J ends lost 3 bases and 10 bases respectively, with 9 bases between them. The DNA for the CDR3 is TGCGCCAGCAGCCACATTGCGGCAAAACTGTTTTTT. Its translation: CASSHIAAKLFF.

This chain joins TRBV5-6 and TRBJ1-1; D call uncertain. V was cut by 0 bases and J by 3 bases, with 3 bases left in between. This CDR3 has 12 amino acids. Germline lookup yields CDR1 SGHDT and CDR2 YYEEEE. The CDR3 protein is CASSLGDTEAFF. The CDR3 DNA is TGTGCCAGCAGCTTGGGGGACACTGAAGCTTTCTTT.

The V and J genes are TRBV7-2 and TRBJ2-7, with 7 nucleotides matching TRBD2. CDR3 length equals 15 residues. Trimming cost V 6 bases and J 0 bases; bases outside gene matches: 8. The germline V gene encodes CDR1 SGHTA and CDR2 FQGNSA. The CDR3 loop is CASSLASGVSYEQYF. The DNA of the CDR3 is TGTGCCAGCAGTCTCGCGAGCGGGGTCTCCTACGAGCAGTACTTC. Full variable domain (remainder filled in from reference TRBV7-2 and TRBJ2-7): GAGVSQSPSNKVTEKGKDVELRCDPISGHTALYWYRQSLGQGLEFLIYFQGNSAPDKSGLPSDRFSAERTGGSVSTLTIQRTQQEDSAVYLCASSLASGVSYEQYFGPGTRLTVT.

The CDR3 sequence is CASSPGTIAYNEQFF. CDR3 nucleotide sequence: TGTGCCAGCAGCCCCGGGACAATCGCCTACAATGAGCAGTTCTTC. The chain uses TRBV7-2 and TRBJ2-1; possible D gene TRBD1, 6 bases. The length of the CDR3 is 15 residues. Per the germline V gene, CDR1 is SGHTA and CDR2 is FQGNSA. Trimming took 5 bases from V and 2 from J, leaving 13 bases between them.

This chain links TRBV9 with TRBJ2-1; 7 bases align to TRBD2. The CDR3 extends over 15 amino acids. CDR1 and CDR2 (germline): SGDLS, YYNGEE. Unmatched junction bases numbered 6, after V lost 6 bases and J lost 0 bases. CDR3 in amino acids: CASIPRTSSYNEQFF. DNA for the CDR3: TGTGCCAGCATCCCTAGGACTAGCTCCTACAATGAGCAGTTCTTC.

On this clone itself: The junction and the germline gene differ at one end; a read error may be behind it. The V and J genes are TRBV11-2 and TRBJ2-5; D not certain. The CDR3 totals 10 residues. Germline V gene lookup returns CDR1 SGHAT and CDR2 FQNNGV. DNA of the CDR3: TGTGCCAGCAGCTCAGAGGCCCAGTACTTC. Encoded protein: CASSSEAQYF. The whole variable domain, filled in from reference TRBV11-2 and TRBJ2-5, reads EAGVAQSPRYKIIEKRQSVAFWCNPISGHATLYWYQQILGQGPKLLIQFQNNGVVDDSQLPKDRFSAERLKGVDSTLKIQPAKLEDSAVYLCASSSEAQYFGPGTRLLVL.

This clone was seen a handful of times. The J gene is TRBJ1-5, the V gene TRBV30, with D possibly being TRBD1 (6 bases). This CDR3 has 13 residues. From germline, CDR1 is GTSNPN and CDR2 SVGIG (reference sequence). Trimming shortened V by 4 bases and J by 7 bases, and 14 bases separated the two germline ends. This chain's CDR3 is CAWMTGDGQPQHF. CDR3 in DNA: TGTGCCTGGATGACAGGTGATGGACAGCCCCAGCATTTT.

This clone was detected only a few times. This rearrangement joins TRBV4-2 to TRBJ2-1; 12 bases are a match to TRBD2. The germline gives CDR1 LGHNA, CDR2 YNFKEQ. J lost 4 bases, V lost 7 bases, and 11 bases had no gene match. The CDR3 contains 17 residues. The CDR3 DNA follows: TGTGCCAGCAATTTTCTAGCGGGAGGGTCCGGTTACAATGAGCAGTTCTTC. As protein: CASNFLAGGSGYNEQFF.

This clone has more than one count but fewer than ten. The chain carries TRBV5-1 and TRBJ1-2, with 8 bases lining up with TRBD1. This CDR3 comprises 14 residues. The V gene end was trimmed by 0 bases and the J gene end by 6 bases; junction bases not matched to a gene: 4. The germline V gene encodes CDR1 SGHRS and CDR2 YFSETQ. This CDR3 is CASSLARTGHGYTF. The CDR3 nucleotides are TGCGCCAGCAGCTTGGCCCGGACAGGGCATGGCTACACCTTC. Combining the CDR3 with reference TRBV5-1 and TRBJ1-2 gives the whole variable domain KAGVTQTPRYLIKTRGQQVTLSCSPISGHRSVSWYQQTPGQGLQFLFEYFSETQRNKGNFPGRFSGRQFSNSRSEMNVSTLELGDSALYLCASSLARTGHGYTFGSGTRLTVV.

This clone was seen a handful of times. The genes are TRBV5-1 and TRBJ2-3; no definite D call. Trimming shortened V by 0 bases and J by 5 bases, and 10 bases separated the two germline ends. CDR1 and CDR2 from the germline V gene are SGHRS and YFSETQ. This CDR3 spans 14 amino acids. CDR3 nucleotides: TGCGCCAGCAGCTTGGATCTGATCAGAGATACGCAGTATTTT. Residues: CASSLDLIRDTQYF.

The CDR3: CASSYSADVGGYGYTF. The CDR3 DNA is TGTGCCAGCAGTTACTCCGCAGATGTCGGTGGGTATGGCTACACCTTC. The chain links TRBV6-5 to TRBJ1-2; D unresolved. The V gene's germline CDR1 is MNHEY and CDR2 SVGAGI. CDR3 length equals 16 residues. V was shortened by 0 bases and J by 5 bases, with 16 bases between the two germline ends.

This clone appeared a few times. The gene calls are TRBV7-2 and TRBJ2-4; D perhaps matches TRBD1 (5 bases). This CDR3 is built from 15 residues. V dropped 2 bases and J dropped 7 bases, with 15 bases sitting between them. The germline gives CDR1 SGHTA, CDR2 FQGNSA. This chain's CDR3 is CASSLTMTVGNIQYF. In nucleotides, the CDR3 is TGTGCCAGCAGCTTAACCATGACAGTTGGGAACATTCAGTACTTC.

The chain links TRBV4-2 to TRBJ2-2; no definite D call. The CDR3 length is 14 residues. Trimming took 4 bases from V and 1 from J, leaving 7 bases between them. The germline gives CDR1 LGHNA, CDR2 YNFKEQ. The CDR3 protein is CASSPVGNTGELFF. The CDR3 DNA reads TGTGCCAGCAGCCCTGTAGGGAACACCGGGGAGCTGTTTTTT.

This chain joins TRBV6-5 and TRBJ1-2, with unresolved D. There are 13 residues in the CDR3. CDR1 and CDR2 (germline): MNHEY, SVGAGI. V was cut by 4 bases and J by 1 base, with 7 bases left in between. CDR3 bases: TGTGCCAGCAGTTTAACAGTTAACTATGGCTACACCTTC. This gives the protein CASSLTVNYGYTF.